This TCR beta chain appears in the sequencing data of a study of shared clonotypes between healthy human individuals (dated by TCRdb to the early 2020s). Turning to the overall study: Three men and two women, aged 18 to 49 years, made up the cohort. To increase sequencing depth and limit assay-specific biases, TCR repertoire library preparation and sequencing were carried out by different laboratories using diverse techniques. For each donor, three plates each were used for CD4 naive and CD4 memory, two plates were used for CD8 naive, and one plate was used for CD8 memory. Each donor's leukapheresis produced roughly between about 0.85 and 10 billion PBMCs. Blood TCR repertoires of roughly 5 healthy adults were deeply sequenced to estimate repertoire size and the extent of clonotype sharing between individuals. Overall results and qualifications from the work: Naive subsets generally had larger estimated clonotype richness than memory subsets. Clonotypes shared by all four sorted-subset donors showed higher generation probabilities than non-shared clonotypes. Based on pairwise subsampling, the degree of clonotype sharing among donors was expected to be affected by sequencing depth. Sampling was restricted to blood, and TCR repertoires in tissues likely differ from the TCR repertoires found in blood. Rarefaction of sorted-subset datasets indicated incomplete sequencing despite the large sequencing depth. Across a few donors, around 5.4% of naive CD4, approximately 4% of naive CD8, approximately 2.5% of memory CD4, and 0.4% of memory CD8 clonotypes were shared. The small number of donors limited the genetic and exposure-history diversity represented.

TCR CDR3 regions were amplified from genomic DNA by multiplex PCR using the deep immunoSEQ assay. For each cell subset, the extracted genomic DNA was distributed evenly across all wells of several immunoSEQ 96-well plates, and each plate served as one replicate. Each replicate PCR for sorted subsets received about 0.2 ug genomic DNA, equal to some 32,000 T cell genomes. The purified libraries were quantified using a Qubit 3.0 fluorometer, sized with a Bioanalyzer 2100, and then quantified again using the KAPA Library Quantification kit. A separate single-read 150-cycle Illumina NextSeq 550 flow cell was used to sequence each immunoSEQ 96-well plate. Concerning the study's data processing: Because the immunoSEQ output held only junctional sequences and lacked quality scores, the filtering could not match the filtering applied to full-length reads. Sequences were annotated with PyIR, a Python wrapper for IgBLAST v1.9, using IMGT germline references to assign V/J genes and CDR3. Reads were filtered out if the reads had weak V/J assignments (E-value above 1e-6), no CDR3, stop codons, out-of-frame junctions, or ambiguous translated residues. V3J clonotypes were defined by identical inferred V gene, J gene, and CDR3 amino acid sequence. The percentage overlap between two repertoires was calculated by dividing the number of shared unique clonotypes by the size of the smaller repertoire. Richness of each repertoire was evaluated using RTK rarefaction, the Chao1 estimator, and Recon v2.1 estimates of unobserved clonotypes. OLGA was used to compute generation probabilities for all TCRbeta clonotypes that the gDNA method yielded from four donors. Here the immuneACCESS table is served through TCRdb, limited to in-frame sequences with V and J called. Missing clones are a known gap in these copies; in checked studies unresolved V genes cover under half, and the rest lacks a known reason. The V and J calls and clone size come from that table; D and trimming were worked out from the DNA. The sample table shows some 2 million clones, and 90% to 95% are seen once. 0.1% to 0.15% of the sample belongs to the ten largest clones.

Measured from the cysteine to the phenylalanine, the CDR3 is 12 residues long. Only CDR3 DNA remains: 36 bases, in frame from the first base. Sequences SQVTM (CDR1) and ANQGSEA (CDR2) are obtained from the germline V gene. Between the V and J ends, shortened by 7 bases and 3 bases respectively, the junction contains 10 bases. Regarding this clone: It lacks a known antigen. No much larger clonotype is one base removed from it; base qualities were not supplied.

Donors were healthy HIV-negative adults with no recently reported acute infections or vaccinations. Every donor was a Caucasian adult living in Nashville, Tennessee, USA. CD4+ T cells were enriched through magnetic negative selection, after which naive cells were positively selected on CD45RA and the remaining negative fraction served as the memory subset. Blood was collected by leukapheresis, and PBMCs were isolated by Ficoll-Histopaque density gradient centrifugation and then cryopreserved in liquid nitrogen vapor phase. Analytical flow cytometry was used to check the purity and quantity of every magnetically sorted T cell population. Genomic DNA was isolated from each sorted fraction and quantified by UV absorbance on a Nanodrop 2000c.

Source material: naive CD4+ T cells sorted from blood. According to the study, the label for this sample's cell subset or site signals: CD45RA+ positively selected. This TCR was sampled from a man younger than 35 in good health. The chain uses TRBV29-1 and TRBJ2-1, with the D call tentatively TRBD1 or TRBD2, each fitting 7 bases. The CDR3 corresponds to CSAGGGYNEQFF. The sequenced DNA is TGCAGCGCAGGGGGGGGCTACAATGAGCAGTTCTTC.